This T cell receptor (beta chain) was sequenced in a study of blood T cells in healthy people across ages. Study-wide results and caveats: Older age went with lower TCR beta diversity per million T cells, in a roughly linear way.

The CDR3 runs to 18 residues. The germline gives CDR1 SNHLY, CDR2 FYNNEI. V was pared by 4 bases and J by 5 bases, with 19 bases of the junction left unmatched. Total RNA was extracted at no less than 6 micrograms per sample. The use of a sample-barcoded 5' primer and a J-beta primer mix characterized a second PCR of about 7 to 12 cycles. Using its own MiXCR run on the 5' RACE reads, TCRdb lists one record per CDR3 protein. This table has about 1.8 million distinct CDR3 sequences, around 50% appearing once. To note about this clonotype: Its target is not known.

The sample was blood. This clonotype was obtained from a woman aged 40-49 years in good health. The V gene is TRBV2, the J gene TRBJ2-5, with 7 bases matching TRBD1. The CDR3: CASSVGLRPGTVKETQYF. The CDR3 DNA is TGTGCCAGCAGTGTCGGGCTACGTCCCGGGACAGTGAAGGAGACCCAGTACTTC.